The 17 T cell receptor beta chains reported below all come from one sample, sequenced in a study of T cells expressing NK-cell markers. TCRdb reanalyzed the 5' RACE reads, giving one entry per CDR3 protein sequence and no DNA. The sample table includes about 260,000 distinct CDR3 sequences. The sample taken for sequencing was blood T cells: a sorted CD56 or NKG2C T cell subset, CD4+ or CD8+ T cells, or bulk PBMC T cells (not recorded which). The receptor source for this set is a woman between 18 and 75 years old in good health.

The genes are TRBV20-1 and TRBJ1-1. CDR1 and CDR2 (germline): DFQATT, SNEGSKA (reference sequence). CDR3 size: 13 residues. This CDR3 reads CSAKQQMNTEAFF.

The chain couples TRBV12-3 or TRBV12-4 to TRBJ1-1; checking the TCRdb D call of TRBD1 is not possible without DNA. The CDR3 runs 14 residues. The CDR3 region is CASSVGQGGTEAFF.

The CDR3 reads CASSPRTDTGELFF. The gene calls are TRBV18 and TRBJ2-2; TCRdb proposes TRBD1, but this gene call is untestable without DNA. Germline assignment: CDR1 KGHSH and CDR2 LQKENI. There are 14 residues in the CDR3.

This chain joins TRBV4-1 and TRBJ2-1; TCRdb lists TRBD2, though no DNA is available to test this call. Germline V gene data show CDR1 as MGHRA and CDR2 as YSYEKL. This CDR3 has 17 amino acids. CDR3 protein: CASSQEGTGGPYNEQFF.

The chain joins TRBV29-1 to TRBJ2-6. The V gene's germline CDR1 is SQVTM and CDR2 ANQGSEA. This CDR3 is built from 14 residues. The CDR3 region is CSSKDHSGANVLTF.

V and J are TRBV7-2 and TRBJ1-6; TCRdb indicates TRBD1, and absent DNA this call remains unverified. The CDR3 covers 14 residues. CDR1 SGHTA and CDR2 FQGNSA come from the germline V gene. CDR3: CASRTQGLNSPLHF.

The CDR3 protein is CASSLDPARDTQYF. The chain couples TRBV7-2 to TRBJ2-3; TCRdb's D call, TRBD2, is unchecked because there is no DNA. Germline values: CDR1 SGHTA, CDR2 FQGNSA. This CDR3 contains 14 residues.

This rearrangement joins TRBV5-1 to TRBJ1-6; checking the TCRdb D call of TRBD1 is not possible without DNA. Per the germline V gene, CDR1 is SGHRS and CDR2 is YFSETQ. The CDR3 has 16 residues. The CDR3 spells CASSRAGDRGGSPLHF.

V usage is TRBV5-1 and J usage is TRBJ2-2; TCRdb's D gene call, TRBD1, goes unchecked for lack of DNA. The germline V gene encodes CDR1 SGHRS and CDR2 YFSETQ. This CDR3 spans 15 amino acids. The CDR3 spells CASSPGDRDTGELFF.

The CDR3 is CSAPGTSVYNEQFF. This chain uses TRBV20-1 with TRBJ2-1; the D call from TCRdb, TRBD2, cannot be confirmed without DNA. The CDR3 has 14 amino acids. The germline V gene encodes CDR1 DFQATT and CDR2 SNEGSKA (reference sequence).

This chain links TRBV7-9 with TRBJ2-7; the TCRdb D gene call, TRBD1, has no DNA to confirm it. The germline V gene encodes CDR1 SEHNR and CDR2 FQNEAQ (reference sequence). The CDR3 has 13 amino acids. The CDR3 sequence: CASSLMGDYEQYF.

This chain connects TRBV7-8 to TRBJ2-1; TCRdb names TRBD2, which stays unverified in the absence of DNA. The germline gives CDR1 SGHVS, CDR2 FQNEAQ. CDR3 size: 17 residues. CDR3 in amino acids: CASSPNGLAVSYNEQFF. The full variable domain, completed using reference TRBV7-8 and TRBJ2-1, is GAGVSQSPRYKVAKRGQDVALRCDPISGHVSLFWYQQALGQGPEFLTYFQNEAQLDKSGLPSDRFFAERPEGSVSTLKIQRTQQEDSAVYLCASSPNGLAVSYNEQFFGPGTRLTVL.

The rearrangement uses TRBV2 and TRBJ2-1; the TRBD1 assignment by TCRdb is unverifiable without DNA. There are 16 residues in the CDR3. From germline, CDR1 is SNHLY and CDR2 FYNNEI. The CDR3 here is CASSERGQARNNEQFF.

The rearrangement joins TRBV10-3 to TRBJ1-5; the D call of TRBD1 rests on TCRdb alone, since no DNA is present to check it. The CDR3 totals 16 residues. Germline V gene sequence: CDR1 ENHRY, CDR2 SYGVKD. The CDR3 protein is CAISESVPGSNQPQHF.

The chain carries TRBV6-2 or TRBV6-3 and TRBJ2-5; absent DNA, TCRdb's TRBD2 call cannot be checked. The CDR3 loop spans 15 amino acids. The germline V gene encodes CDR1 MNHEY and CDR2 SVGEGT. The CDR3 region is CASSVGLAGAQTQYF.

The gene calls are TRBV6-1 and TRBJ1-2; TCRdb's D call, TRBD1, is unchecked because there is no DNA. The CDR3 covers 15 residues. Germline values: CDR1 MNHNS, CDR2 SASEGT. The CDR3 loop is CASSPGTGRLGGYTF.

The chain recombines TRBV19 with TRBJ2-2; TCRdb outputs TRBD1, but without DNA this stays unchecked. Germline-derived CDR1 and CDR2 are LNHDA and SQIVND (reference sequence). The length of the CDR3 is 15 residues. The CDR3 reads CASSTLGGIAGELFF.